This T cell receptor (beta chain) appears in the sequencing data of a study of beta chain features in type 1 diabetes. Study-level background: Examination spanned about 110 million sorted cells from all samples. Overall study results and limits: Patients with type 1 diabetes showed fewer VDJ junction insertions and more deletions. A moderate, significant TCRB CDR3 shortening appeared in type 1 diabetes across four CD4+ subsets.

Since all of the isolated RNA was reverse transcribed, expressed TCRB transcripts were what got sequenced. Data came from immunoSEQ multiplex PCR; TCRdb stores just in-frame clones and leaves some out. Seen here are roughly 240,000 clones, about 24% observed once, and the top ten hold more than 0.009%. This CDR3 has 15 residues. V shed 2 bases and J 2 bases; nucleotides not matched to a gene: 5. The germline gives CDR1 MNHEY, CDR2 SMNVEV (reference sequence). A single heparinised draw of approximately 0.11 L on average was taken per donor. Cell sorting via CD45RO/CCR7/CD25/CD127/CD95/CD27 was performed to obtain CD4+ naive, central memory, regulatory and stem cell-like memory cells. This clone appeared a few times. What it recognizes is unknown.

V and J are TRBV27 and TRBJ2-7; 8 bases agree with TRBD2. Sequenced sample: naive CD4+ T cells from blood. The TCR comes from a woman aged 30 to 39 with type 1 diabetes. The CDR3 region has the DNA TGTGCCAGCAGTTTAATTAGCGGGAACCCCTACGAGCAGTACTTC. Its protein product is CASSLISGNPYEQYF.